These 10 T cell receptor beta chains were all obtained from the same sample, sequenced in a study of blood T cell repertoires in COVID-19. Only in-frame clones appear in the TCRdb table, and some are missing; sequencing was by immunoSEQ multiplex PCR. The sample yields about 140,000 clones, 84% seen once. The sample comprised peripheral blood. Source of these receptors: a man aged 25-45 years with COVID-19, enrolled during active disease.

This clone was observed a few times. The chain recombines TRBV7-9 with TRBJ1-3; D ambiguous. The CDR3 sequence is 16 residues long. V was cut by 1 base and J by 2 bases, with 12 bases left in between. Germline CDR1 is SEHNR and CDR2 is FQNEAQ (reference sequence). CDR3 sequence (DNA): TGTGCCAGCAGCTTAGGAGCGATGGAGGCTGGAAACACCATATATTTT. Its translation is CASSLGAMEAGNTIYF. Filled out from reference TRBV7-9 and TRBJ1-3, the complete variable domain reads DTGVSQNPRHKITKRGQNVTFRCDPISEHNRLYWYRQTLGQGPEFLTYFQNEAQLEKSRLLSDRFSAERPKGSFSTLEIQRTEQGDSAMYLCASSLGAMEAGNTIYFGEGSWLTVV.

The V and J genes are TRBV10-1 and TRBJ2-7; 9 bases map to TRBD2. Trimming took 6 bases from V and 6 from J; bases not matched to a gene: 9. CDR1 is WNHNN, CDR2 SYGVQD, per germline (reference sequence). The CDR3 contains 14 residues. For the CDR3, the DNA is TGCGCCAGCAGCCAGGGACTAGCTAGAGGCGAGCAGTACTTC. The encoded protein is CASSQGLARGEQYF.

The chain combines TRBV5-4 with TRBJ2-5; no reliable D call. The CDR3 is 14 residues long. V was shortened by 0 bases and J by 5 bases, with 11 bases between the two germline ends. The germline CDR1 and CDR2 sequences are SGHNT and YYREEE (reference sequence). The CDR3 DNA reads TGTGCCAGCAGCTTGGACAGATACGAGGAGACCCAGTACTTC. Translating gives CASSLDRYEETQYF.

The chain carries TRBV20-1 and TRBJ2-5, with D unresolved. Germline V gene sequence: CDR1 DFQATT, CDR2 SNEGSKA (reference sequence). The CDR3 length is 11 residues. The V and J ends lost 6 bases and 4 bases respectively, with 9 bases between them. CDR3: CSAWSGETQYF. CDR3 DNA sequence: TGCAGTGCGTGGTCGGGAGAGACCCAGTACTTC.

This clone was counted a single time. This chain joins TRBV19 and TRBJ2-1; 9 bases map to TRBD1. V trimming: 0 bases; J trimming: 9 bases; junction bases outside the gene matches: 15. Germline CDR1 and CDR2: LNHDA and SQIVND (reference sequence). The CDR3 is 18 amino acids. The DNA for the CDR3 is TGTGCCAGTAGTATAGATCTCTGGTTGGGACAGGGAATGAGTGAGCAGTTCTTC. It encodes CASSIDLWLGQGMSEQFF.

The chain employs TRBV27 and TRBJ1-2; D possibly corresponds to TRBD1 (5 bases). The CDR3 is made up of 12 amino acids. Trimming pared 11 bases from V and 4 bases from J, leaving 14 bases between. Germline V gene lookup returns CDR1 MNHEY and CDR2 SMNVEV (reference sequence). CDR3 sequence reads: CAVGRAGYGYTF. DNA of the CDR3: TGTGCCGTGGGCAGGGCTGGCTATGGCTACACCTTC.

This chain connects TRBV12-3 or TRBV12-4 to TRBJ1-2; 7 nucleotides agree with TRBD1. J lost 8 bases, V lost 7 bases, and 10 bases had no gene match. The CDR3 loop spans 13 amino acids. The CDR3, as DNA: TGTGCCAGCACCTTAACAGGGGACGACGGCTACACCTTC. Residues: CASTLTGDDGYTF.

CDR3 nucleotide sequence: TGTGCCAGCAGTTACTCCAACGAGGGTGTAGGCTACACCTTC. Its translation is CASSYSNEGVGYTF. This chain links TRBV6-5 with TRBJ1-2; D not resolved. V dropped 0 bases and J dropped 8 bases, with 13 bases sitting between them. Germline values: CDR1 MNHEY, CDR2 SVGAGI. This CDR3 has 14 amino acids.

The chain couples TRBV10-3 to TRBJ2-6, with 7 bases aligning to TRBD1. Germline V gives CDR1 ENHRY, CDR2 SYGVKD. Trimming cost V 4 bases and J 1 base; bases outside gene matches: 10. This CDR3 is built from 18 residues. This CDR3 reads CAISGDRAGRSGANVLTF. CDR3 bases: TGTGCCATCAGTGGCGACAGGGCCGGGCGTTCTGGGGCCAACGTCCTGACTTTC.

The CDR3 here is CAWSPGTGPDQPQHF. For the CDR3, the DNA is TGTGCCTGGAGTCCCGGGACAGGCCCGGATCAGCCCCAGCATTTT. The chain has TRBV30 and TRBJ1-5; TRBD1 aligns across 8 bases. The CDR3 loop spans 15 amino acids. Germline V CDR1 and CDR2: GTSNPN, SVGIG (reference sequence). V lost 2 bases to trimming and J lost 5 bases; unmatched junction nucleotides: 8.